This T cell receptor (beta chain) was recovered during a study of human T cells and chemical hapten exposure (dated by TCRdb to the early 2020s). About the study as a whole: For sensitization, 2% DPC in acetone was applied to a roughly 2 cm by roughly 2 cm area of upper inner arm skin. Peripheral blood TCR repertoire changes were tracked in vivo in alopecia patients during primary and secondary sensitization to the hapten diphenylcyclopropenone (DPC). Blood was sampled from patients pre-sensitization (week 0) and at 2, 6 and about 24 weeks after DPC sensitization. Libraries were pooled for sequencing, and per-sample TCR yields varied mainly because of small differences in library volumes within the pool. Patch testing was done on the upper back using Finn chambers containing 0.01% DPC, and results were scored after 6 days according to International Contact Dermatitis Research Group standards. The mostly female patient cohort included alopecia areata with under or over 50% scalp involvement, alopecia totalis and alopecia universalis. About 28 alopecia patients gave blood for TCR sequencing at one to four time points (pre-sensitization, 2, 6 and 24 weeks). Throughout the study period of about 25 weeks, patients also received therapeutic DPC doses to the scalp every week. General study outcomes and caveats: Because all patients had alopecia, a presumed autoimmune disease, the immune response of the patients might differ from that of healthy individuals. Repeated subsampling changed both the strength of the expansion versus patch-test correlation and the threshold at which that correlation became significant. Patch test score correlated positively with the number of PT1 expanded TCRs, reaching significance at thresholds 8, 16 and 32 but not at 4. Significantly more large CDR3 similarity clusters were formed by expanded TCRs than by pre-sensitization or healthy control sets, consistent with antigen-driven responses. The number of TCRs above 1 in 1000 frequency did not change with DPC sensitization; there was no evidence of global repertoire structure alterations.

Including the terminal cysteine and phenylalanine, the CDR3 comprises 15 residues. Just the 45-base CDR3 DNA is kept, in frame starting at base 1. Based on the germline V gene, the CDR1 and CDR2 sequences are SGHDN and FVKESK. The germline V and J ends show losses of 3 bases and 4 bases respectively, and no gene match explains 8 bases of the junction. In its sample, this clonotype was seen many times. Which antigen it targets is not known. The input lacks base qualities; no much larger clone sits a single base away. Libraries came from RACE. Sequencing was performed on a NextSeq 500. Library preparation attached unique molecular identifiers to individual cDNA molecules for quantitative, reproducible TCR counting. Both TCR alpha and TCR beta chains were sequenced from each blood RNA sample. The original methods were these. Samples had a median of roughly 100,000 TCRs, with a range from roughly 23,224 to 700,000. V, J and CDR3 annotation of the TCR reads was performed with the Decombinator software suite. For PS versus PT1 abundance plots, all samples were subsampled to the same number of TCRs (28,000). TCRs were defined as expanded if absent before sensitization and observed at least eight times at the 2-week time point. In TCRdb, the public reads were trimmed at Q25 with fastp and aligned with MiXCR, with productive beta chains retained. Here each entry gathers all rows of one CDR3 protein and keeps the most common genes and DNA. TCRdb's processing, not the authors' own work, is the source of the V and J calls. The sample table lists about 61,000 distinct CDR3 sequences, 6.7% of them with a count of one. About 1.5% of the sample belongs to the ten largest clones.

Taken with the paper, the label for time point translates to: pre-sensitization, week 0. Taken with the paper, the label for treatment or condition translates to: therapeutic diphenylcyclopropenone sensitization with weekly scalp DPC. At every patch-test visit, the blood draw took place before the patch test was put on. Patients were considered eligible if aged 18 to 70, diagnosed with alopecia and deemed suitable for DPC therapy, and patients were excluded if pregnant. Total RNA was extracted from unfractionated whole blood that had been collected in Tempus Blood RNA tubes. The chain is made from TRBV14 and TRBJ1-1; TRBD1 matches 7 bases in the middle. This receptor was taken from a woman in her thirties with alopecia areata. Some clones in this sample may be carry-over from other donors' samples. The source material was whole blood, sampled in connection with sensitization to the hapten diphenylcyclopropenone (DPC). This receptor has the CDR3 CASSQRGGRGTEAFF. In nucleotide form, the sequence is TGTGCCAGCAGCCAGCGAGGGGGCAGGGGCACTGAAGCTTTCTTT.